The 2 T cell receptor beta chains below all came from one sample that was sequenced in a study of blood T cell repertoires in COVID-19 (dated by TCRdb to about 2020). Library construction relied on the immunoSEQ multiplex PCR assay. Imported from immuneACCESS, the table was reduced by TCRdb to in-frame sequences with V and J called. These copies leave out some clones; in studies compared against another copy, an unresolved V gene accounts for under half, and the cause of the remainder is not known. This sample comprises 150,000 to 200,000 clones, roughly 80% of them detected only once. The top ten hold over 2% of the sample. Material: peripheral blood. The receptors were sampled from a human donor with acute or convalescent COVID-19. The donor label of this sample is uncertain.

This chain links TRBV15 with TRBJ2-3, with 7 bases identical to TRBD2. The CDR3 spans 17 residues. J was trimmed by 4 bases and V by 0 bases; bases with no gene match: 10. CDR1 and CDR2 (germline): LNHNV, YYDKDF (reference sequence). Here the CDR3 DNA reads TGTGCCACCAGCAGAGATCCCCGGACTAGATTGCCAGATACGCAGTATTTT. Protein product: CATSRDPRTRLPDTQYF.

The V call is TRBV4-2, the J call TRBJ1-5, with 9 bases aligning to TRBD1. J gave up 2 bases and V 4 bases, and 6 bases lay outside the gene matches. The CDR3 has 16 residues. Per germline, CDR1 LGHNA and CDR2 YNFKEQ. The CDR3 here is CASSPDRGSGNQPQHF. The CDR3 nucleotides are TGTGCCAGCAGCCCAGACAGGGGGTCGGGCAATCAGCCCCAGCATTTT.